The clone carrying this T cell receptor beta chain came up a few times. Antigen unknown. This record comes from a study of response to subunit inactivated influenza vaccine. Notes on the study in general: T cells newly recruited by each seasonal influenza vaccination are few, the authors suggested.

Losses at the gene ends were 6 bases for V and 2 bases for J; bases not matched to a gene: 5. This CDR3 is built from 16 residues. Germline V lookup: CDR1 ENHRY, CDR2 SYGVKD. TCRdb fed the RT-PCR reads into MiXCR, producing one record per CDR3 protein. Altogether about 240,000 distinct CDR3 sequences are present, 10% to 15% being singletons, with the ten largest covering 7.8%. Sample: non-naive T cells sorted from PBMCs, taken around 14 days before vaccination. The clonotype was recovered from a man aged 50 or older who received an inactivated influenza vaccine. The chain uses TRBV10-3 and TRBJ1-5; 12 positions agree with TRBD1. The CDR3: CAISGTGGSGNQPQHF. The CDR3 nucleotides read TGTGCCATCAGCGGGACAGGGGGCTCGGGCAATCAGCCCCAGCATTTT.